This is a list of T cell receptor beta chains from one sample in a study of control samples from healthy donors and cancer patients. The table came from immunoSEQ multiplex PCR; TCRdb's copy has only in-frame clones and leaves some out. The data contain 100,000 or so clones, 79% of them singletons. The sample taken for sequencing was blood. The receptors come from a woman aged 25 to 39 in good health. Each CDR3 is given with its conserved first and last residue. A D gene is named only where the DNA matches it firmly. Size tells how often a clone was seen (once, few, many) or the class of an expanded clone, and some rows leave it out.

CDR3nt	CDR3aa	v_gene	j_gene	d_gene	abundance
TGTGCCAGCAGCTCGGGACTAAACACAGATACGCAGTATTTT	CASSSGLNTDTQYF	TRBV9	TRBJ2-3	TRBD2	.
TGTGCCAGCAGCCTCGGGGGGGCAGAGACCCAGTACTTC	CASSLGGAETQYF	TRBV11-3	TRBJ2-5	TRBD2	.
TGTGCCAGCAGTTTCACCCCTCAGACCCAGTACTTC	CASSFTPQTQYF	TRBV12-3/TRBV12-4	TRBJ2-5	.	.
TGTGCCTGGAGTGTCCAAGCGGGAAGCACAGATACGCAGTATTTT	CAWSVQAGSTDTQYF	TRBV30	TRBJ2-3	TRBD2	.
TGTGCCAGCAGTTCCCCCCCGGGAGGAGGCTACACCTTC	CASSSPPGGGYTF	TRBV6-2/TRBV6-3	TRBJ1-2	.	.
TGTGCCTCGGGAGGCGGAGATACGCAGTATTTT	CASGGGDTQYF	TRBV6-6	TRBJ2-3	TRBD2	.
TGTGCCAGCAGCCAGTGGGGGGGAGGAGAGACCCAGTACTTC	CASSQWGGGETQYF	TRBV3-1/TRBV3-2	TRBJ2-5	TRBD2	.
TGTGCCAGCAGGGGTTGGACTAGCGGGGGAGAGACCCAGTACTTC	CASRGWTSGGETQYF	TRBV2	TRBJ2-5	TRBD2	.
TGTGCCAGCAGCTGGACTGGAGGCGACACTGAAGCTTTCTTT	CASSWTGGDTEAFF	TRBV5-5	TRBJ1-1	.	.
TGCGCCAGCAGCCCGATCTCAGGGAACACTGAAGCTTTCTTT	CASSPISGNTEAFF	TRBV5-1	TRBJ1-1	.	.
TGCGCCAGCAGGGAGGGACAGGCTAACTATGGCTACACCTTC	CASREGQANYGYTF	TRBV5-1	TRBJ1-2	TRBD1	.
TGTGCCAGTAGTATTAGTCAGGTGAACACTGAAGCTTTCTTT	CASSISQVNTEAFF	TRBV19	TRBJ1-1	.	.
TGCAGTGCTAGTCTGGTCAGCTCCTACAATGAGCAGTTCTTC	CSASLVSSYNEQFF	TRBV20-1	TRBJ2-1	.	.
TGCGCCAGCAGCCGGGGGACTAGCGGGGGCTCACGGTTTCAGTATTTT	CASSRGTSGGSRFQYF	TRBV5-1	TRBJ2-3	TRBD2	.
TGCGCCAGCAGCCCCCTTGGGCAGAACTATGGCTACACCTTC	CASSPLGQNYGYTF	TRBV5-1	TRBJ1-2	.	.
TGTGCCATCAGTCAGGGGGCTGGTGAAGCTTTCTTT	CAISQGAGEAFF	TRBV10-3	TRBJ1-1	TRBD1	.
TGTGCCAGCAGGGGGGACAGGACACATAATTCACCCCTCCACTTT	CASRGDRTHNSPLHF	TRBV5-6	TRBJ1-6	TRBD1	.
TGCAGTGCTAGAAGGGATGAGACCCAGTACTTC	CSARRDETQYF	TRBV20-1	TRBJ2-5	.	.
TGTGCCAGCAGTTACTCCGGGACTAGAGAGACCCAGTACTTC	CASSYSGTRETQYF	TRBV6-6	TRBJ2-5	TRBD2	.
TGTGCCAGCAGCTTGGCTAGCACAGATACGCAGTATTTT	CASSLASTDTQYF	TRBV11-2	TRBJ2-3	.	few
TGTGCCAGTACCCCGGAGGGCCGAAGAGATACGCAGTATTTT	CASTPEGRRDTQYF	TRBV19	TRBJ2-3	.	.
TGCGCCAGCAGCCCGGACAGTGGGATGGAGACCCAGTACTTC	CASSPDSGMETQYF	TRBV5-1	TRBJ2-5	.	.
TGTGCCAGCAGTTTAAAGACAGGAGCCTATCAGCCCCAGCATTTT	CASSLKTGAYQPQHF	TRBV27	TRBJ1-5	.	.
TGTGCCAGCAGCTTAGAGGGACAAATCGGCAGTCTAGAATTT	CASSLEGQIGSLEF	TRBV7-8	TRBJ2-2	.	.
TGTGCCAGTAGTACACCGAGACTAGCGGGGCGCTACGAGCAGTACTTC	CASSTPRLAGRYEQYF	TRBV19	TRBJ2-7	TRBD2	.
TGTGCCAGCAGCCCCCAGAGGGATAATTCACCCCTCCACTTT	CASSPQRDNSPLHF	TRBV27	TRBJ1-6	.	few
TGCGCCAGCAGGGGGGGGGCCCCGGATACGCAGTATTTT	CASRGGAPDTQYF	TRBV5-1	TRBJ2-3	.	.
TGTGCCAGTTCGAACGACAGGGAAGGAAAAGAGACCCAGTACTTC	CASSNDREGKETQYF	TRBV19	TRBJ2-5	TRBD1	.
TGTGCCAGCAGCTTAGCAGACGGAAGTGGCTACACCTTC	CASSLADGSGYTF	TRBV7-9	TRBJ1-2	.	.
TGTGCCAGCAGGGCGACAGGGACCGATGGAAACACCATATATTTT	CASRATGTDGNTIYF	TRBV7-8	TRBJ1-3	TRBD1	.
TGTGCCAGCACGTTTGGAGCGGGGGGTTTTAGCGATGAGCAGTTCTTC	CASTFGAGGFSDEQFF	TRBV2	TRBJ2-1	TRBD2	few
TGCAGCGCTTCCCGCAGCCTCGGGGGAAGACAAGAGACCCAGTACTTC	CSASRSLGGRQETQYF	TRBV29-1	TRBJ2-5	.	.
TGTGCCAGCAGTTTACGGGGGCATGAGGATGGCTACACCTTC	CASSLRGHEDGYTF	TRBV27	TRBJ1-2	.	many
TGTGCCAGCAGCTCCCCTGGACTAGCGGGGGGCACTTCCTACAATGAGCAGTTCTTC	CASSSPGLAGGTSYNEQFF	TRBV7-2	TRBJ2-1	TRBD2	once
TGTGCCAGCAGCTTGGGACCGCGGGGGTCAAACTATGGCTACACCTTC	CASSLGPRGSNYGYTF	TRBV5-5	TRBJ1-2	.	.
TGCGCCAGCAGCTTGGGTAGCGGGCAAGAGACCCAGTACTTC	CASSLGSGQETQYF	TRBV5-1	TRBJ2-5	TRBD2	.
TGTGCCAGCACCCCAGCGGGGGTGGTAAATGAGCAGTTCTTC	CASTPAGVVNEQFF	TRBV5-6	TRBJ2-1	TRBD2	.
TGCGCCAGCAGCTTGGTCGCGGGGCCCGGGGAGTTCTTC	CASSLVAGPGEFF	TRBV5-1	TRBJ2-1	.	.
TGTGCCAGCAGTTACATAGAGACTAGCTTCAATGAGCAGTTCTTC	CASSYIETSFNEQFF	TRBV6-2/TRBV6-3	TRBJ2-1	TRBD2	.
TGTGCCACCAACAGGGGGCTGGAGACCCAGTACTTC	CATNRGLETQYF	TRBV15	TRBJ2-5	TRBD1	.
TGTGCCAGCAGCCGCACGGGACTAGCGGATTACAATGAGCAGTTCTTC	CASSRTGLADYNEQFF	TRBV9	TRBJ2-1	TRBD2	.
TGCGCCAGCAGCCCTCGGGGTAGCGGGGGATTAGATACGCAGTATTTT	CASSPRGSGGLDTQYF	TRBV5-1	TRBJ2-3	TRBD2	.
TGTGCCTGGAGTCGGGGCGAGCAGTACTTC	CAWSRGEQYF	TRBV30	TRBJ2-7	.	.
TGTGCCAGCAGTCATTCATCCGGGACCTACGAGCAGTACTTC	CASSHSSGTYEQYF	TRBV27	TRBJ2-7	.	.
TGTGCCAGCACCCTAACAGGGTCTGGAAACACCATATATTTT	CASTLTGSGNTIYF	TRBV7-8	TRBJ1-3	.	.
TGTGCCAGCAGCGAACAGGGGGCCCAAGAGACCCAGTACTTC	CASSEQGAQETQYF	TRBV9	TRBJ2-5	TRBD1	.
TGTGCCAGCAGCAAAGCAATCGGGGGAAGGTTGTCACCCCTCCACTTT	CASSKAIGGRLSPLHF	TRBV21-1	TRBJ1-6	.	.